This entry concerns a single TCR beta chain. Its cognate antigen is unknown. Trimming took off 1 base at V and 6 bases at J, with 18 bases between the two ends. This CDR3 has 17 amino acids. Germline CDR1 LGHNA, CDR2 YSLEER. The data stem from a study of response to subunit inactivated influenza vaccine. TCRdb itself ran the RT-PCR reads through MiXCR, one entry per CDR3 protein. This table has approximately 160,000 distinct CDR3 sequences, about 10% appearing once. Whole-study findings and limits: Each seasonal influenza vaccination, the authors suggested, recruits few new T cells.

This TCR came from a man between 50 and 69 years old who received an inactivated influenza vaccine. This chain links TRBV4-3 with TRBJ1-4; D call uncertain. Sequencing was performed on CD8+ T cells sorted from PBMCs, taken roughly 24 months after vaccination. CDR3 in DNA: TGCGCCAGCAGCCAAGGAATTATCTCGGGGTTTGATGAAAAACTGTTTTTT. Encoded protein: CASSQGIISGFDEKLFF.